This passage covers 30 T cell receptor beta chains from one sample sequenced in a study of OX40 agonist ivuxolimab in advanced cancers. Receptor libraries were prepared by the immunoSEQ multiplex PCR assay. TCRdb stores this immuneACCESS table with in-frame sequences only. Part of the clones is absent; in the studies checked, under half of the shortfall reflects unresolved V genes, and no reason is known for the rest. The sample has 68,000 or so clones on record, roughly 89% of them singletons. The leading ten clones occupy roughly 7.8% of the sample. Here the sequenced sample was CD4+ or CD8+ T cells sorted from blood, taken in a trial of the OX40 agonist ivuxolimab. The receptors shown here come from an adult with an advanced solid tumor such as melanoma, head and neck, liver or kidney cancer.

This chain joins TRBV5-8 and TRBJ2-3; D possibly corresponds to TRBD2 (6 bases). V was clipped by 4 bases and J by 0 bases, with 9 bases between them. This CDR3 has 14 residues. Germline values: CDR1 SGHTS, CDR2 YDEGEE. The CDR3 DNA sequence: TGTGCCAGCAGCCCAGGGAGGAGCACAGATACGCAGTATTTT. Translating it yields CASSPGRSTDTQYF.

The V gene is TRBV6-5, the J gene TRBJ2-1, with D hard to call. The CDR3 is 13 residues long. V was shortened by 7 bases and J by 4 bases, with 11 bases between the two germline ends. CDR1 and CDR2 from the germline V gene are MNHEY and SVGAGI. CDR3 sequence reads: CASTPNGYNEQFF. CDR3 coding DNA: TGTGCCAGCACCCCTAACGGTTACAATGAGCAGTTCTTC.

The gene calls are TRBV7-3 and TRBJ2-6; D call uncertain. CDR1 SGHTA and CDR2 FQGTGA come from the germline V gene. The CDR3 contains 13 residues. Trimming took off 1 base at V and 3 bases at J, with 1 base between the two ends. CDR3: CASSLNGANVLTF. For the CDR3, the DNA is TGTGCCAGCAGCTTAAATGGGGCCAACGTCCTGACTTTC. The entire variable domain, with the rest obtained from reference TRBV7-3 and TRBJ2-6, is as follows: GAGVSQTPSNKVTEKGKYVELRCDPISGHTALYWYRQSLGQGPEFLIYFQGTGAADDSGLPNDRFFAVRPEGSVSTLKIQRTERGDSAVYLCASSLNGANVLTFGAGSRLTVL.

The gene calls are TRBV10-1 and TRBJ1-1; D is uncertain. Trimming stripped 11 bases from V and 4 bases from J, with 17 bases between. The CDR3 contains 13 residues. CDR1 WNHNN and CDR2 SYGVQD come from the germline V gene (reference sequence). Written as DNA, the CDR3 is TGCGCCGCAGCCCTCGTAGAGGGCACTGAAGCTTTCTTT. It translates to CAAALVEGTEAFF.

This sequence joins TRBV5-1 and TRBJ1-1; 7 nucleotides match TRBD1. Germline V gene lookup returns CDR1 SGHRS and CDR2 YFSETQ. The CDR3 sequence is 14 residues long. Trimming cost V 5 bases and J 4 bases; bases outside gene matches: 8. DNA for the CDR3: TGCGCCAGCAGTCAGGGGGTGATGGTCACTGAAGCTTTCTTT. Its translation: CASSQGVMVTEAFF.

The V and J genes are TRBV9 and TRBJ1-2, with a tentative D call TRBD1 (6 bases). CDR1 and CDR2 from the germline V gene are SGDLS and YYNGEE. The CDR3 has 14 amino acids. Trimming took 0 bases from V and 5 from J, leaving 11 bases between them. CDR3 loop: CASSVAPGEYGYTF. CDR3 nucleotides: TGTGCCAGCAGCGTAGCCCCAGGGGAATATGGCTACACCTTC.

The chain is built from TRBV14 and TRBJ1-6, with D tentatively TRBD1 (6 bases). The germline V and J ends were trimmed by 4 bases and 7 bases, with 11 bases remaining between them. The germline V gene has CDR1 SGHDN and CDR2 FVKESK. The CDR3 runs to 14 residues. CDR3 sequence (DNA): TGTGCCAGCAGCCGAGGGGGTGTGAATTCACCCCTCCACTTT. It yields the protein CASSRGGVNSPLHF. Drawing the rest from reference TRBV14 and TRBJ1-6, the complete variable domain is EAGVTQFPSHSVIEKGQTVTLRCDPISGHDNLYWYRRVMGKEIKFLLHFVKESKQDESGMPNNRFLAERTGGTYSTLKVQPAELEDSGVYFCASSRGGVNSPLHFGNGTRLTVT.

This clone has a single count. This rearrangement joins TRBV6-1 to TRBJ1-1; D call uncertain. The germline V gene has CDR1 MNHNS and CDR2 SASEGT. The CDR3 consists of 13 residues. V gave up 7 bases and J gave up 6 bases, with 15 bases separating them. This chain's CDR3 is CASTSDRGAEAFF. In nucleotides, the CDR3 is TGTGCCAGCACCAGTGACCGCGGGGCTGAAGCTTTCTTT.

This rearrangement joins TRBV10-3 to TRBJ1-5; D might be TRBD1 (6 bases). V lost 7 bases, J lost 4 bases, and 20 bases lay in between. From germline, CDR1 is ENHRY and CDR2 SYGVKD. The CDR3 runs to 16 residues. The CDR3 DNA reads as TGTGCCATCACTGTACCTATACAGGGAGTTAATCAGCCCCAGCATTTT. This gives the protein CAITVPIQGVNQPQHF.

The chain joins TRBV9 to TRBJ1-1; possible D gene TRBD1, 5 bases. CDR1 is SGDLS and CDR2 is YYNGEE in the germline V gene. V was pared by 0 bases and J by 3 bases, with 12 bases between. The CDR3 loop spans 15 amino acids. CDR3 amino acids: CASSVGLLGDTEAFF. CDR3 sequence (DNA): TGTGCCAGCAGCGTAGGGCTCCTGGGGGACACTGAAGCTTTCTTT. Drawing the rest from reference TRBV9 and TRBJ1-1, the complete variable domain is DSGVTQTPKHLITATGQRVTLRCSPRSGDLSVYWYQQSLDQGLQFLIQYYNGEERAKGNILERFSAQQFPDLHSELNLSSLELGDSALYFCASSVGLLGDTEAFFGQGTRLTVV.

This clone was observed once. This chain links TRBV9 with TRBJ1-6; D unresolved. The CDR3 consists of 12 residues. Germline lookup yields CDR1 SGDLS and CDR2 YYNGEE. The V gene lost 5 bases and the J gene lost 8 bases, with 8 bases spanning the gap. CDR3 sequence reads: CASSSEYSPLHF. The CDR3 DNA reads TGTGCCAGCAGTTCCGAGTATTCACCCCTCCACTTT.

The chain is built from TRBV11-2 and TRBJ2-1, with 12 bases lining up with TRBD2. Germline CDR1 SGHAT, CDR2 FQNNGV. The CDR3 is 16 residues long. The J segment lost 9 bases and the V segment lost 1 base, leaving 7 bases of the junction unmatched. DNA for the CDR3: TGTGCCAGCAGCTTAGGATCGGGACTAGCGGGTAGTGAGCAGTTCTTC. Protein product: CASSLGSGLAGSEQFF.

This chain uses TRBV30 with TRBJ1-6; the D is unclear. The CDR3 spans 12 residues. With 3 bases removed from V and 5 bases from J, the gap between germline ends came to 5 bases. Germline CDR1 reads GTSNPN; CDR2 reads SVGIG (reference sequence). The DNA for the CDR3 is TGTGCCTGGAGAAGAGATAATTCACCCCTCCACTTT. It encodes CAWRRDNSPLHF.

This clone was seen only once. This rearrangement joins TRBV2 to TRBJ1-5, with 8 bases matching TRBD1. Trimming took 5 bases from V and 4 from J; bases not matched to a gene: 10. The germline CDR1 and CDR2 sequences are SNHLY and FYNNEI. The CDR3 totals 16 residues. In DNA form, the CDR3 reads TGTGCCAGCAGTCCCACAGGGGGGGCAGCTAATCAGCCCCAGCATTTT. Translation gives CASSPTGGAANQPQHF.

The chain recombines TRBV10-3 with TRBJ1-6, with D perhaps matching TRBD1 (5 bases). V lost 11 bases and J 6 bases, leaving 14 bases between the germline ends. Germline assignment: CDR1 ENHRY and CDR2 SYGVKD. There are 13 residues in the CDR3. This CDR3 is CAFSRQPNSPLHF. The CDR3, as DNA: TGTGCCTTCTCACGACAGCCTAATTCACCCCTCCACTTT.

J is TRBJ2-7 and V is TRBV5-1; possibly TRBD1 for D (6 bases). The CDR3 is 14 amino acids. Germline lookup yields CDR1 SGHRS and CDR2 YFSETQ. Trimming left V 4 bases short and J 4 bases short, with 15 bases between. The CDR3 here is CASSVSPGAYEQYF. The DNA of the CDR3 is TGCGCCAGCAGCGTCTCCCCAGGGGCTTACGAGCAGTACTTC.

The V gene is TRBV5-4, the J gene TRBJ2-5; maybe TRBD2 (7 bases). The CDR3 length is 13 residues. CDR1 is SGHNT and CDR2 is YYREEE in the germline V gene (reference sequence). Trimming shortened V by 6 bases and J by 9 bases, and 18 bases separated the two germline ends. CDR3 sequence (DNA): TGTGCCAGCACCCGTCCGGGGGGCAGGGCCCAGTACTTC. Its translation is CASTRPGGRAQYF.

V is TRBV5-6 and J is TRBJ1-1, with 7 bases identical to TRBD1. This CDR3 spans 15 amino acids. V shed 1 base and J 1 base; nucleotides not matched to a gene: 4. In germline, CDR1 is SGHDT, CDR2 YYEEEE. CDR3 loop: CASSLPDRRNTEAFF. The CDR3 DNA reads as TGTGCCAGCAGCTTGCCGGACAGGAGGAACACTGAAGCTTTCTTT.

The chain couples TRBV21-1 to TRBJ1-3. TRBV21-1 is a listed pseudogene. This CDR3 is built from 15 residues. The CDR3 DNA reads TGTGCCAGCTCGCGGGGCCACAGCTCTGGAAACACCATATATTTT. This sequence encodes CASSRGHSSGNTIYF.

A remark on this clone: The identical CDR3 is also encoded by other nucleotide sequences in the sample. The V call is TRBV11-3, the J call TRBJ2-3, with D possibly matching TRBD1 (5 bases). In germline, CDR1 is SGHNT, CDR2 YENEEA. The CDR3 runs to 14 residues. V was pared by 3 bases and J by 0 bases, with 7 bases between. The CDR3 protein is CASSLTASTDTQYF. CDR3 bases: TGTGCCAGCAGCTTGACAGCCAGCACAGATACGCAGTATTTT.

The chain recombines TRBV7-9 with TRBJ2-5; the D gene is possibly TRBD1 (6 bases). Germline CDR1 and CDR2: SEHNR and FQNEAQ (reference sequence). The CDR3 has 13 amino acids. With 5 bases removed from V and 5 bases from J, the gap between germline ends came to 12 bases. CDR3: CASSRQQGETQYF. CDR3 coding DNA: TGTGCCAGCAGCCGCCAGCAGGGGGAGACCCAGTACTTC.

The chain couples TRBV14 to TRBJ1-4, with D uncertain. The length of the CDR3 is 15 residues. Germline V gene data show CDR1 as SGHDN and CDR2 as FVKESK. V lost 1 base and J lost 4, with 10 bases in between. The CDR3 DNA reads as TGTGCCAGCAGCCAAGGGCAGCTACGTAATGAAAAACTGTTTTTT. It translates to CASSQGQLRNEKLFF.

For this clone: Other nucleotide sequences from this sample produce the same CDR3. This chain joins TRBV5-1 and TRBJ1-3, with D uncertain. The CDR3 sequence is 14 residues long. V was trimmed by 0 bases and J by 0 bases, leaving 4 bases between them. CDR1 is SGHRS, CDR2 YFSETQ, per germline. CDR3 in DNA: TGCGCCAGCAGCTTGGGAGTCTCTGGAAACACCATATATTTT. Protein sequence: CASSLGVSGNTIYF.

The rearrangement uses TRBV12-5 and TRBJ1-2; 7 bases match TRBD1. CDR1 LGHNT and CDR2 FRNRAP come from the germline V gene. The CDR3 contains 18 residues. V was pared by 3 bases and J by 0 bases, with 13 bases of the junction left unmatched. The CDR3 here is CASGLGTRGGRSNYGYTF. In DNA form, the CDR3 reads TGTGCTAGTGGTTTAGGTACCCGAGGGGGCCGTTCTAACTATGGCTACACCTTC.

This clone was seen a handful of times. V usage is TRBV7-9 and J usage is TRBJ2-6; no definite D call. V lost 10 bases to trimming and J lost 4 bases, with 11 bases between them. The CDR3 loop spans 13 amino acids. CDR1 and CDR2 (germline): SEHNR, FQNEAQ (reference sequence). CDR3 bases: TGTGCCACCTCAGTTAGGGGGGCCAACGTCCTGACTTTC. This translates into CATSVRGANVLTF. Complete variable domain (other parts from reference TRBV7-9 and TRBJ2-6): DTGVSQNPRHKITKRGQNVTFRCDPISEHNRLYWYRQTLGQGPEFLTYFQNEAQLEKSRLLSDRFSAERPKGSFSTLEIQRTEQGDSAMYLCATSVRGANVLTFGAGSRLTVL.

This chain connects TRBV11-2 to TRBJ2-3; 8 nucleotides align to TRBD1. The CDR3 is 15 amino acids. The V and J ends lost 8 bases and 7 bases, in that order; junction bases with no gene match: 14. Germline CDR1 reads SGHAT; CDR2 reads FQNNGV. CDR3 in amino acids: CASGPSRQGAYTQYF. The DNA of the CDR3 is TGTGCCAGCGGACCCAGTCGTCAGGGGGCATATACGCAGTATTTT.

V is TRBV7-3 and J is TRBJ2-5; 9 nucleotides line up with TRBD1. CDR1 and CDR2 (germline): SGHTA, FQGTGA. The CDR3 loop spans 15 amino acids. The trim removed 2 bases at V and 5 bases at J, leaving 6 bases unmatched. CDR3 sequence: CASSLGGQGSETQYF. DNA for the CDR3: TGTGCCAGCAGCTTAGGGGGACAGGGTAGCGAGACCCAGTACTTC.

The chain has TRBV19 and TRBJ2-7; D may be TRBD1 or TRBD2 (5 bases each). Per the germline V gene, CDR1 is LNHDA and CDR2 is SQIVND (reference sequence). Trimming stripped 4 bases from V and 0 bases from J, with 13 bases between. The length of the CDR3 is 15 residues. The CDR3 loop reads CASSNRDAGSYEQYF. In nucleotides, the CDR3 is TGTGCCAGTAGTAACCGGGACGCCGGCTCCTACGAGCAGTACTTC.

V usage is TRBV7-8 and J usage is TRBJ1-4; 10 bases are a match to TRBD1. V shed 3 bases, J shed 8 bases, and the junction held 9 bases outside the gene matches. This CDR3 is 16 amino acids long. Germline V gene lookup returns CDR1 SGHVS and CDR2 FQNEAQ. The CDR3 sequence: CASSFVAGTGVEKLFF. The CDR3, as DNA: TGTGCCAGCAGCTTTGTTGCCGGGACAGGGGTAGAAAAACTGTTTTTT.

The chain couples TRBV5-8 to TRBJ1-1; D ambiguous. V lost 0 bases, J lost 4 bases, and 16 bases lay in between. Germline values: CDR1 SGHTS, CDR2 YDEGEE. The CDR3 is made up of 16 amino acids. The DNA of the CDR3 is TGTGCCAGCAGCTTGGCCTGGGCGGCTAAGGTCACTGAAGCTTTCTTT. Amino acid sequence: CASSLAWAAKVTEAFF. The full variable domain, rest sourced from reference TRBV5-8 and TRBJ1-1, is EAGVTQSPTHLIKTRGQQATLRCSPISGHTSVYWYQQALGLGLQFLLWYDEGEERNRGNFPPRFSGRQFPNYSSELNVNALELEDSALYLCASSLAWAAKVTEAFFGQGTRLTVV.